This TCR beta chain was sequenced for a study of radiotherapy plus CTLA-4 blockade in lung cancer. CDR3 length equals 12 residues. With 2 bases clipped from V and 10 bases from J, the junction kept 3 bases outside the gene matches. The germline gives CDR1 SGHAT, CDR2 FQNNGV. Repertoires were generated with immunoSEQ multiplex PCR, while TCRdb's copy carries only in-frame clones and drops some. Among approximately 70,000 clones listed, approximately 76% were seen once. This clone has just a few counts. V usage is TRBV11-2 and J usage is TRBJ1-1, with 8 bases matching TRBD1. The receptor's source is a human donor with non-small cell lung cancer whose response to radiotherapy plus ipilimumab could not be evaluated. Some clones in this sample may be carry-over from other donors' samples. The material was peripheral blood, obtained from a patient treated with radiotherapy plus ipilimumab. CDR3 loop: CASSLTGGRAFF. The CDR3 DNA sequence: TGTGCCAGCAGCTTAACAGGGGGACGAGCTTTCTTT.